One and the same sample provided the 27 T cell receptor beta chains below, sequenced in a study of blood T cell repertoires in COVID-19. Some clones are missing from TCRdb's copy, which holds only in-frame ones; the method was immunoSEQ multiplex PCR. The table shows a few hundred thousand clones, with around 80% occurring only once. Sequencing was carried out using peripheral blood. These receptors were collected from a woman older than 75 with COVID-19, enrolled during active disease.

V is TRBV10-1 and J is TRBJ2-1, with 10 bases fitting TRBD2. V lost 0 bases and J lost 5; bases outside the gene matches: 4. CDR3 length equals 16 residues. Germline loops: CDR1 WNHNN, CDR2 SYGVQD (reference sequence). The CDR3: CASSESGLAVHNEQFF. The CDR3 DNA is TGCGCCAGCAGTGAGTCTGGACTAGCGGTGCACAATGAGCAGTTCTTC.

This rearrangement joins TRBV28 to TRBJ1-1; unclear D gene. The CDR3 consists of 14 residues. Looked up from germline, CDR1 is MDHEN and CDR2 is SYDVKM. V gave up 8 bases and J gave up 4 bases, with 17 bases separating them. The chain's CDR3 is CASVREGYGTEAFF. CDR3 sequence (DNA): TGTGCCAGCGTACGGGAAGGGTATGGCACTGAAGCTTTCTTT. The full variable domain, its missing parts supplied by reference TRBV28 and TRBJ1-1, is DVKVTQSSRYLVKRTGEKVFLECVQDMDHENMFWYRQDPGLGLRLIYFSYDVKMKEKGDIPEGYSVSREKKERFSLILESASTNQTSMYLCASVREGYGTEAFFGQGTRLTVV.

The chain couples TRBV18 to TRBJ2-7; 11 positions match TRBD2. Trimming cost V 0 bases and J 9 bases; bases outside gene matches: 10. The CDR3 spans 16 residues. CDR1 and CDR2 (germline): KGHSH, LQKENI. The CDR3 DNA reads TGTGCCAGCTCACCACCGGGGACTAGCGGCACGACGGGGCAGTACTTC. Encoded protein: CASSPPGTSGTTGQYF.

In DNA, the CDR3 is TGTGCCAGTAGTCTGAAAGGGGGAACTGAAGCTTTCTTT. It is translated as CASSLKGGTEAFF. V usage is TRBV19 and J usage is TRBJ1-1; D might be TRBD1 (6 bases). Trimming cost V 5 bases and J 5 bases, with 12 bases left between them. This CDR3 has 13 amino acids. Germline-derived CDR1 and CDR2 are LNHDA and SQIVND (reference sequence).

Notes on this clone: Other DNA sequences in this sample translate to the same CDR3. The rearrangement joins TRBV19 to TRBJ1-5, with D maybe TRBD1 (5 bases). The germline V gene has CDR1 LNHDA and CDR2 SQIVND (reference sequence). CDR3 length equals 13 residues. V lost 2 bases, J lost 6 bases, and 8 bases lay in between. The chain's CDR3 is CASSIQGGQPQHF. CDR3 sequence (DNA): TGTGCCAGTAGTATACAGGGCGGTCAGCCCCAGCATTTT.

The J gene is TRBJ2-1, the V gene TRBV5-1, with D maybe TRBD1 (6 bases). V dropped 3 bases and J dropped 6 bases, with 16 bases sitting between them. The germline V gene encodes CDR1 SGHRS and CDR2 YFSETQ. The CDR3 consists of 15 residues. The CDR3 bases are TGCGCCAGCAGCTCGACAGGAGCTCAGGGCAATGAGCAGTTCTTC. This gives the protein CASSSTGAQGNEQFF.

The chain employs TRBV18 and TRBJ1-5; D gene ambiguous. The CDR3 loop spans 11 amino acids. Trimming pared 5 bases from V and 5 bases from J, leaving 4 bases between. CDR1 and CDR2 (germline): KGHSH, LQKENI. The CDR3 bases are TGTGCCAGCTCAACTGATCAGCCCCAGCATTTT. Its protein is CASSTDQPQHF. The whole variable domain, remainder taken from reference TRBV18 and TRBJ1-5, is NAGVMQNPRHLVRRRGQEARLRCSPMKGHSHVYWYRQLPEEGLKFMVYLQKENIIDESGMPKERFSAEFPKEGPSILRIQQVVRGDSAAYFCASSTDQPQHFGDGTRLSIL.

This chain joins TRBV5-1 and TRBJ1-1, with D perhaps matching TRBD1 (5 bases). Trimming cost V 3 bases and J 3 bases, with 12 bases left between them. CDR3 length: 14 residues. The germline V gene encodes CDR1 SGHRS and CDR2 YFSETQ. The CDR3 region has the DNA TGCGCCAGCAGCTCGGGATGGGGGGACACTGAAGCTTTCTTT. Residues: CASSSGWGDTEAFF.

The V gene is TRBV4-1, the J gene TRBJ1-5; D not resolved. The CDR3 is 16 residues long. V shed 0 bases and J shed 0 bases, with 9 bases lying between them. Germline V gene lookup returns CDR1 MGHRA and CDR2 YSYEKL. The CDR3 sequence: CASSQDWQISNQPQHF. In DNA, the CDR3 is TGCGCCAGCAGCCAAGATTGGCAAATTAGCAATCAGCCCCAGCATTTT.

The J gene is TRBJ1-4, the V gene TRBV7-9, with TRBD1 matching over 7 bases. The CDR3 spans 15 residues. The V and J ends lost 3 bases and 7 bases, in that order; junction bases with no gene match: 8. Germline V gives CDR1 SEHNR, CDR2 FQNEAQ (reference sequence). CDR3 DNA: TGTGCCAGCAGCTTGGCACAGGGGTATACTGAAAAACTGTTTTTT. The encoded protein is CASSLAQGYTEKLFF.

The chain joins TRBV7-2 to TRBJ1-6; 7 positions agree with TRBD1. CDR1 is SGHTA, CDR2 FQGNSA, per germline. This CDR3 contains 15 residues. V shed 7 bases, J shed 4 bases, and the junction held 7 bases outside the gene matches. The DNA for the CDR3 is TGTGCCAGCAACGACAGGGCCGGGTATAATTCACCCCTCCACTTT. The encoded protein is CASNDRAGYNSPLHF.

The count of this clone is one. This rearrangement joins TRBV28 to TRBJ2-7, with 8 positions matching TRBD1. The V gene end was trimmed by 1 base and the J gene end by 4 bases; junction bases not matched to a gene: 15. The CDR3 totals 18 residues. In germline, CDR1 is MDHEN, CDR2 SYDVKM. The CDR3 DNA follows: TGTGCCAGCAGTTTATCGTCTTTCGGGGACAGGACCGTTTACGAGCAGTACTTC. It specifies CASSLSSFGDRTVYEQYF.

Turning to this clone: In the same sample, other DNA sequences code for this CDR3. The chain combines TRBV5-1 with TRBJ2-7; 7 nucleotides agree with TRBD1. The germline V gene has CDR1 SGHRS and CDR2 YFSETQ. The CDR3 runs to 14 residues. After removal of 0 bases from V and 2 bases from J, the junction contained 2 bases not matched to a gene. CDR3 DNA: TGCGCCAGCAGCTTGGGGGACAGTGCCTACGAGCAGTACTTC. Its translation: CASSLGDSAYEQYF.

The V call is TRBV3-1 (or the pseudogene TRBV3-2), the J call TRBJ2-7, with 7 bases fitting TRBD1. Germline V gene lookup returns CDR1 LGHDT and CDR2 YNNKEL (reference sequence). This CDR3 comprises 15 residues. V lost 4 bases and J lost 0; bases outside the gene matches: 6. CDR3 DNA sequence: TGTGCCAGCAGCCTGGACAGGACGAGCTCCTACGAGCAGTACTTC. Translating it yields CASSLDRTSSYEQYF.

The J gene is TRBJ1-1, the V gene TRBV6-5; 7 bases match TRBD1. After removal of 7 bases from V and 5 bases from J, the junction contained 13 bases not matched to a gene. This CDR3 is 15 amino acids long. Germline assignment: CDR1 MNHEY and CDR2 SVGAGI. The CDR3 region has the DNA TGTGCCAGCAACGACAGGGACGGGGAGCGGACTGAAGCTTTCTTT. Its translation: CASNDRDGERTEAFF.

The chain has TRBV15 and TRBJ1-1; the match to TRBD1 covers 7 bases. Germline trimming cut 6 bases from V and 7 bases from J; bases unmatched to any gene: 8. Germline CDR1 and CDR2: LNHNV and YYDKDF (reference sequence). This CDR3 is built from 13 residues. The CDR3: CATRLDRVGEAFF. CDR3 coding DNA: TGTGCCACCAGATTAGACAGGGTCGGTGAAGCTTTCTTT.

This clone was detected a few times. The gene calls are TRBV4-2 and TRBJ1-3; TRBD1 might be the D (5 bases). There are 17 residues in the CDR3. Germline loops: CDR1 LGHNA, CDR2 YNFKEQ. The V and J ends lost 0 bases and 2 bases respectively, with 14 bases between them. In nucleotides, the CDR3 is TGTGCCAGCAGCCAAGATTACAGGTGGTCCCCTGGAAACACCATATATTTT. Amino acid sequence: CASSQDYRWSPGNTIYF.

This chain connects TRBV28 to TRBJ2-7; tentative D call: TRBD1 (6 bases). This CDR3 spans 14 amino acids. V gave up 2 bases and J gave up 2 bases, with 10 bases separating them. Germline V CDR1 and CDR2: MDHEN, SYDVKM. CDR3 nucleotide sequence: TGTGCCAGCAGTTTAGACAGGACTCCCTACGAGCAGTACTTC. Translation: CASSLDRTPYEQYF.

The chain links TRBV11-3 to TRBJ2-1; D is perhaps TRBD2 (6 bases). The CDR3 runs to 13 residues. Trimming shortened V by 5 bases and J by 7 bases, and 12 bases separated the two germline ends. CDR1 is SGHNT, CDR2 YENEEA, per germline. The CDR3 loop is CASSGGFRNEQFF. For the CDR3, the DNA is TGTGCCAGCAGCGGGGGGTTTAGAAATGAGCAGTTCTTC. The full variable domain, in which reference TRBV11-3 and TRBJ2-1 provide the parts outside the CDR3, is EAGVVQSPRYKIIEKKQPVAFWCNPISGHNTLYWYLQNLGQGPELLIRYENEEAVDDSQLPKDRFSAERLKGVDSTLKIQPAELGDSAVYLCASSGGFRNEQFFGPGTRLTVL.

With regard to this clone: A read error may produce the germline difference seen at one junction end. The CDR3 DNA follows: TGCGCCAGCAGATTGGGAGATAACTATGGCTACACCTTC. It codes for CASRLGDNYGYTF. This chain uses TRBV5-1 with TRBJ1-2; D remains ambiguous. CDR1 and CDR2 from the germline V gene are SGHRS and YFSETQ. The CDR3 is 13 residues long.

J is TRBJ1-2 and V is TRBV7-2; no clear D. This CDR3 comprises 15 residues. Germline assignment: CDR1 SGHTA and CDR2 FQGNSA. V was clipped by 7 bases and J by 3 bases, with 18 bases between them. CDR3 coding DNA: TGTGCCAGCACCCCCAGTGGGAGGACCTACTATGGCTACACCTTC. This sequence encodes CASTPSGRTYYGYTF. The full variable domain, with the rest looked up from reference TRBV7-2 and TRBJ1-2, is GAGVSQSPSNKVTEKGKDVELRCDPISGHTALYWYRQSLGQGLEFLIYFQGNSAPDKSGLPSDRFSAERTGGSVSTLTIQRTQQEDSAVYLCASTPSGRTYYGYTFGSGTRLTVV.

The V and J genes are TRBV7-6 and TRBJ2-2, with D perhaps TRBD1 (5 bases). This CDR3 is built from 15 residues. Germline lookup yields CDR1 SGHVS and CDR2 FNYEAQ. Trimming removed 5 bases at V and 0 bases at J, with 10 bases between. The DNA of the CDR3 is TGTGCCAGCAGCCGACAGATAACGAACACCGGGGAGCTGTTTTTT. It translates to CASSRQITNTGELFF.

The V call is TRBV19, the J call TRBJ1-1; 9 bases line up with TRBD1. Trimming removed 10 bases from V and 5 bases from J; junction bases left unmatched: 8. CDR3 size: 13 residues. Germline values: CDR1 LNHDA, CDR2 SQIVND (reference sequence). The CDR3 sequence is CATQDRGGTEAFF. The CDR3, as DNA: TGTGCCACCCAGGACAGGGGAGGTACTGAAGCTTTCTTT.

The rearrangement uses TRBV24-1 and TRBJ1-5; 9 positions agree with TRBD1. The CDR3 loop spans 16 amino acids. Trimming took 3 bases from V and 4 from J; bases not matched to a gene: 6. The V gene's germline CDR1 is KGHDR and CDR2 SFDVKD. The CDR3 DNA is TGTGCCACCAGTGATCCGGGACAGGGTAAGAATCAGCCCCAGCATTTT. Translating gives CATSDPGQGKNQPQHF.

The chain recombines TRBV7-3 with TRBJ1-4; D is perhaps TRBD1 (6 bases). CDR1 is SGHTA and CDR2 is FQGTGA in the germline V gene. V lost 5 bases to trimming and J lost 8 bases, with 18 bases between them. CDR3 length: 15 residues. The CDR3 DNA reads TGTGCCAGCAGCACCTGGACAGAGCCGGCGGAAAAACTGTTTTTT. Translation: CASSTWTEPAEKLFF.

This sequence joins TRBV4-2 and TRBJ2-1; possibly TRBD1 for D (5 bases). Germline CDR1 is LGHNA and CDR2 is YNFKEQ. The CDR3 runs 15 residues. With 4 bases removed from V and 4 bases from J, the gap between germline ends came to 14 bases. The CDR3 loop reads CASSLQAQGYNEQFF. CDR3 nucleotide sequence: TGTGCCAGCAGCCTCCAGGCGCAGGGTTACAATGAGCAGTTCTTC.

CDR3 bases: TGTGCCAGCAGCCACCTGACAGGGCGGATTAACAACGAGCAGTACTTC. Translating gives CASSHLTGRINNEQYF. The gene calls are TRBV12-1 and TRBJ2-7; the D call in the table, TRBD1, was not verified against the DNA. TRBV12-1 is a pseudogene locus. The length of the CDR3 is 16 residues.